This record concerns one T cell receptor beta chain sequence. The antigen remains undetermined. TCRdb passed the 5' RACE reads through MiXCR, listing each CDR3 protein once. The table has some 500,000 distinct CDR3 sequences, roughly 14% seen once. This sample was taken from a study of T cells after yellow fever vaccination. Findings and caveats of the study: Abundant contaminating clonotypes from the bulk population could appear in FACS-sorted repertoires. Only a minor proportion of clonotypes was detected across both CD4 and CD8 compartments.

Per germline, CDR1 SGHRS and CDR2 YFSETQ. The ends lost 3 bases at V and 4 bases at J; junction bases unmatched: 7. The CDR3 is made up of 14 amino acids. This chain links TRBV5-1 with TRBJ2-7; 7 bases map to TRBD1. The source was PBMCs, collected on the day of the yellow fever booster vaccination. The receptor was derived from a man aged 25 to 45 who received the YFV17D yellow fever vaccine. The CDR3 spells CASSSGQRSYEQYF. The DNA of the CDR3 is TGCGCCAGCAGCTCGGGACAGCGATCATACGAGCAGTACTTC.